Listed below are T cell receptor beta chains from one sample, sequenced in a study of blood T cell repertoires in COVID-19. Measured with immunoSEQ multiplex PCR; TCRdb has only the in-frame clones, and not every one. Of 200,000 to 250,000 clones in the sample, 80% to 85% were seen once. Sample: PBMCs or T cells enriched from blood (not recorded which). The receptors derive from a woman between 45 and 65 years old with acute COVID-19. Both conserved end residues are part of each CDR3. D genes are given only for firm matches. For some rows the clone size is stated as once, few or many, or as a class when expanded; others skip it.

v_gene: TRBV6-2/TRBV6-3; d_gene: TRBD2; j_gene: TRBJ2-3; abundance: once; CDR3aa: CASSMTSGASTDTQYF; CDR3nt: TGTGCCAGCAGTATGACTAGCGGGGCTAGCACAGATACGCAGTATTTT
v_gene: TRBV11-3; d_gene: TRBD2; j_gene: TRBJ2-1; abundance: once; CDR3aa: CASSLGLAGVNEQFF; CDR3nt: TGTGCCAGCAGCTTAGGTCTAGCGGGAGTCAATGAGCAGTTCTTC
v_gene: TRBV28; d_gene: NA; j_gene: TRBJ2-7; abundance: few; CDR3aa: CASSPDRYLGLYEQYF; CDR3nt: TGTGCCAGCAGTCCCGACCGTTACTTAGGACTATACGAGCAGTACTTC
v_gene: TRBV6-2/TRBV6-3; d_gene: TRBD1; j_gene: TRBJ1-1; abundance: NA; CDR3aa: CASSYLDRATEAFF; CDR3nt: TGTGCCAGCAGTTACTTGGACAGGGCAACTGAAGCTTTCTTT
v_gene: TRBV6-1; d_gene: NA; j_gene: TRBJ2-7; abundance: NA; CDR3aa: CASSEAVTSGAYEQYF; CDR3nt: TGTGCCAGCAGTGAAGCGGTAACAAGCGGAGCCTACGAGCAGTACTTC
v_gene: TRBV28; d_gene: TRBD1; j_gene: TRBJ1-1; abundance: NA; CDR3aa: CASRLGQGIRTEAFF; CDR3nt: TGTGCCAGCAGACTCGGACAGGGGATTAGAACTGAAGCTTTCTTT
v_gene: TRBV19; d_gene: TRBD1; j_gene: TRBJ1-5; abundance: NA; CDR3aa: CASYEGGGRGFVNQPQHF; CDR3nt: TGTGCCAGTTACGAGGGAGGCGGCAGGGGGTTCGTTAATCAGCCCCAGCATTTT
v_gene: TRBV24-1; d_gene: TRBD1; j_gene: TRBJ1-5; abundance: few; CDR3aa: CATSDPTGSNQPQHF; CDR3nt: TGTGCCACCAGTGACCCGACAGGGAGCAATCAGCCCCAGCATTTT
v_gene: TRBV19; d_gene: NA; j_gene: TRBJ1-4; abundance: once; CDR3aa: CASSIVMGAPNEKLFF; CDR3nt: TGTGCCAGTAGTATAGTCATGGGGGCGCCGAATGAAAAACTGTTTTTT
v_gene: TRBV5-1; d_gene: TRBD1; j_gene: TRBJ2-3; abundance: once; CDR3aa: CASSLVVTGSTDTQYF; CDR3nt: TGCGCCAGCAGCTTGGTCGTGACAGGGAGTACAGATACGCAGTATTTT
v_gene: TRBV18; d_gene: NA; j_gene: TRBJ1-2; abundance: once; CDR3aa: CASSPREGSYGYTF; CDR3nt: TGTGCCAGCTCACCACGGGAGGGAAGCTATGGCTACACCTTC
v_gene: TRBV11-2; d_gene: NA; j_gene: TRBJ1-2; abundance: NA; CDR3aa: CASKSSRGNTNYGYTF; CDR3nt: TGTGCCAGCAAGTCTTCGCGAGGCAATACTAACTATGGCTACACCTTC
v_gene: TRBV3-1/TRBV3-2; d_gene: TRBD2; j_gene: TRBJ2-7; abundance: NA; CDR3aa: CASSQESGSTAYEQYF; CDR3nt: TGTGCCAGCAGCCAGGAAAGCGGGAGTACAGCCTACGAGCAGTACTTC
v_gene: TRBV21-1; d_gene: NA; j_gene: TRBJ2-1; abundance: few; CDR3aa: CASSPRGDEQFF; CDR3nt: TGTGCCAGCAGCCCCCGGGGGGATGAGCAGTTCTTC
v_gene: TRBV14; d_gene: TRBD1; j_gene: TRBJ2-5; abundance: NA; CDR3aa: CASSPGGRGISETQYF; CDR3nt: TGTGCCAGCAGTCCAGGGGGACGAGGGATTTCAGAGACCCAGTACTTC
v_gene: TRBV21-1; d_gene: NA; j_gene: TRBJ2-7; abundance: NA; CDR3aa: CASSKARAKRSYEQYF; CDR3nt: TGTGCCAGCAGCAAAGCGCGGGCTAAACGCTCCTACGAGCAGTACTTC
v_gene: TRBV29-1; d_gene: NA; j_gene: TRBJ1-1; abundance: NA; CDR3aa: CSVQTSEAFF; CDR3nt: TGCAGCGTTCAAACGAGTGAAGCTTTCTTT